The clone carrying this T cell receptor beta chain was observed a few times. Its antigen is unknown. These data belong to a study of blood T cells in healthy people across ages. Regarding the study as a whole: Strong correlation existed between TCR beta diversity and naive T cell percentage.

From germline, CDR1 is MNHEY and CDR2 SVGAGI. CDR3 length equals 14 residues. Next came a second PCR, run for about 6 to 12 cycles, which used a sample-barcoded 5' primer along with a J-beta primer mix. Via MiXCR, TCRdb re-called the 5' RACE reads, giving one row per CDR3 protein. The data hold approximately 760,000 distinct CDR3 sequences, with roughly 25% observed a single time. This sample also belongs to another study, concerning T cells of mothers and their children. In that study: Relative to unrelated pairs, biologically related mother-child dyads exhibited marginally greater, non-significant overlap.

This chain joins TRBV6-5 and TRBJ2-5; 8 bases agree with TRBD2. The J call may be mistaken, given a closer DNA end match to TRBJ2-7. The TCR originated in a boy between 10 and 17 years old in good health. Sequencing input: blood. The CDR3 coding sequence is TGTGCCAGCAGTTACTCTTATAGCGGGGACGAGCAGTACTTC. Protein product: CASSYSYSGDEQYF.